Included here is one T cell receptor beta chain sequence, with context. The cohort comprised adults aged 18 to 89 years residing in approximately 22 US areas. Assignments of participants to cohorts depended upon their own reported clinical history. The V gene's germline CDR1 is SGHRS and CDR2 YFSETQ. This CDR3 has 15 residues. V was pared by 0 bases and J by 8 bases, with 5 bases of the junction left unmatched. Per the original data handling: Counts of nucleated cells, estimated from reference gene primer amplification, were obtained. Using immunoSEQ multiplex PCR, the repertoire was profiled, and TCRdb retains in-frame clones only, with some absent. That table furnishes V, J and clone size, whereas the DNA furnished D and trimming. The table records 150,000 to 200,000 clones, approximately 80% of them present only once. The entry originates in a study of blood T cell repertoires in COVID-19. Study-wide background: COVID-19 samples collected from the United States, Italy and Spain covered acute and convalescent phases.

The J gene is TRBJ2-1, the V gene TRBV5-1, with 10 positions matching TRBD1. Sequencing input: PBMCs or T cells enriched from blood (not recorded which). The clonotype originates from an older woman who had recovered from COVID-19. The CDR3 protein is CASSLVGQGVDEQFF. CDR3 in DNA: TGCGCCAGCAGCTTGGTAGGACAGGGGGTCGATGAGCAGTTCTTC.